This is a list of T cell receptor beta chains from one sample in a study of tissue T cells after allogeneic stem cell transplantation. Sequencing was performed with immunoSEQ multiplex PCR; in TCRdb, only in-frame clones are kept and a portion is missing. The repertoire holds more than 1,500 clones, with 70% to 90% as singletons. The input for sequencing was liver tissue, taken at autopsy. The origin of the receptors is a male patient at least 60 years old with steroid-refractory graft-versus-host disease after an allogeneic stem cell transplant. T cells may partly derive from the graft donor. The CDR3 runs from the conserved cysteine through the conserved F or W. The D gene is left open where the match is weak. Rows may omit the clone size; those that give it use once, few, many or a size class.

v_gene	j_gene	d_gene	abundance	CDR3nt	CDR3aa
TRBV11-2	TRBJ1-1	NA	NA	TGTGCCAGCAGCACGAAAACCCAGTTGACCGGGAACACTGAAGCTTTCTTT	CASSTKTQLTGNTEAFF
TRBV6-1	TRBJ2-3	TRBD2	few	TGTGCCAGCAGTGAACTAGCGGGGGGGCCAGATACGCAGTATTTT	CASSELAGGPDTQYF
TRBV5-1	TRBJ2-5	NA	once	TGCGCCAGCAGCTTGTTTTTAGACCAAGAGACCCAGTACTTC	CASSLFLDQETQYF
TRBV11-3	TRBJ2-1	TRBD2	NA	TGTGCCAGCAGCTCAAGCGGGACTAGCGGGGGGGCCGACAATGAGCAGTTCTTC	CASSSSGTSGGADNEQFF
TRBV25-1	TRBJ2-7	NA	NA	TGTGCCAGCACTCAACTTCATGAGCAGTACTTC	CASTQLHEQYF
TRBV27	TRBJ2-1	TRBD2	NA	TGTGCCAGCAGTTCGCTAACTAGCGGGGGGGCCCTCGAGCAGTTCTTC	CASSSLTSGGALEQFF
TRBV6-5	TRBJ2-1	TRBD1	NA	TGTGCCAGCAGCGGAGGACAGGTCTCCTACAATGAGCAGTTCTTC	CASSGGQVSYNEQFF
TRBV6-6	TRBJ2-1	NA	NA	TGTGCCAGCAAAGACGGTTCCTACAATGAGCAGTTCTTC	CASKDGSYNEQFF
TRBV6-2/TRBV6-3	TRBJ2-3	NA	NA	TGTGCCAGCAGCCGATGGGGGGTCCCCGGGGATACGCAGTATTTT	CASSRWGVPGDTQYF
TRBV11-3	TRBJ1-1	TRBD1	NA	TGTGCCAGCAGCTTAGACGACAGGGCGGCTTTCTTT	CASSLDDRAAFF
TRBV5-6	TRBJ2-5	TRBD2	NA	TGTGCCAGCAGCGGCGGGAGCGCGGCCGAGACCCAGTACTTC	CASSGGSAAETQYF
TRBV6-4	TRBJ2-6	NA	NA	TGTGCCAGCAGTGAGGGCTCTGGGGCCAACGTCCTGACTTTC	CASSEGSGANVLTF
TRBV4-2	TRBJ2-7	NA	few	TGTGCCAGCAGCCAAGAGTACGGACAAGGGGCCTACGAGCAGTACTTC	CASSQEYGQGAYEQYF
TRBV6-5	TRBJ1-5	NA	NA	TGTGCCAGCAGCACAGGTTTATTCAATCAGCCCCAGCATTTT	CASSTGLFNQPQHF
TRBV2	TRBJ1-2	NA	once	TGTGCCAGCAGTGAGTCCGGGGCTGATGGCTACACCTTC	CASSESGADGYTF
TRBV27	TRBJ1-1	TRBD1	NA	TGTGCCAGCGGGGACAGGGACTCGAACACTGAAGCTTTCTTT	CASGDRDSNTEAFF
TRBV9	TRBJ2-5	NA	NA	TGTGCCAGCAGCGTATACGACCGCCAAGAGACCCAGTACTTC	CASSVYDRQETQYF
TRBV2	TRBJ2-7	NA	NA	TGTGCCAGCACCGGGCCGAACCTCGGCGAGCAGTACTTC	CASTGPNLGEQYF
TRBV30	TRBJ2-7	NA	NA	TGTGCCTGGAGTCGCGAAACCCTGGCGCAGTACTTC	CAWSRETLAQYF
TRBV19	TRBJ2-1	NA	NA	TGTGCCAGTAGTGGCCAGGACTACAATGAGCAGTTCTTC	CASSGQDYNEQFF
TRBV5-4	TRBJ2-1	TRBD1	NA	TGTGCCAGCAGCTTTAGACAGGGTCTTGAGCAGTTCTTC	CASSFRQGLEQFF
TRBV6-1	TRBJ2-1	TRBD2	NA	TGTGCCAGCAGTGAAAACAGCGGGGGGTCCTACAATGAGCAGTTCTTC	CASSENSGGSYNEQFF
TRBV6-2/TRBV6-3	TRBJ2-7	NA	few	TGTGCCAGCAGTTACAGCGCCTACGAGCAGTACTTC	CASSYSAYEQYF
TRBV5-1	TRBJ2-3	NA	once	TGCGCCAGCAGCTCGTATCTAAGCGCTGGCACAGATACGCAGTATTTT	CASSSYLSAGTDTQYF
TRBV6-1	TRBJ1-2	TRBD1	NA	TGTGCCAGCAGTGAAGCCCCCGGGGACAGCGCTTATGGCTACACCTTC	CASSEAPGDSAYGYTF
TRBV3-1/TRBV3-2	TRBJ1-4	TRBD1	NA	TGTGCCAGCAGCCCGACAGGGGGGCCTAATGAAAAACTGTTTTTT	CASSPTGGPNEKLFF
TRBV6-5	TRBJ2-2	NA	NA	TGTGCCAGCAGCCGCGCCATCGGGGAGCTGTTTTTT	CASSRAIGELFF
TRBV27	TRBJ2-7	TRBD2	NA	TGTGCCAGCAGTTCGGGGGGGGTGAACTCCTACGAGCAGTACTTC	CASSSGGVNSYEQYF
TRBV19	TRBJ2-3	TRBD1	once	TGTGCCAGTAGTTCACGGGACAGACCAGATACGCAGTATTTT	CASSSRDRPDTQYF
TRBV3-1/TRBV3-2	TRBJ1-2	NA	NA	TGTGCCAGCAGCCAAGCTGAAGTCTATGGCTACACCTTC	CASSQAEVYGYTF
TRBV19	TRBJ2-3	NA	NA	TGTGCCAGTGCCCAAAAGGGGGACACAGATACGCAGTATTTT	CASAQKGDTDTQYF
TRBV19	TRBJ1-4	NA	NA	TGTGCCAGTAGTATCCAGGGAGATGAAAAACTGTTTTTT	CASSIQGDEKLFF
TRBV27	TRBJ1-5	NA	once	TGTGCCAGCAGTTTATATTGGTTGAGCAATCAGCCCCAGCATTTT	CASSLYWLSNQPQHF
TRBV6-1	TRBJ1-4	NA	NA	TGTGCCAGCAGTGAAGAGATGCGGGCTACAACTAATGAAAAACTGTTTTTT	CASSEEMRATTNEKLFF
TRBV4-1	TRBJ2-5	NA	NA	TGCGCCAGCAGCCAAACTTCAGGGCGGGGAGAGACCCAGTACTTC	CASSQTSGRGETQYF
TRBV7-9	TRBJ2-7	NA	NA	TGTGCCAGCAGCATAGACTACGAGCAGTACTTC	CASSIDYEQYF
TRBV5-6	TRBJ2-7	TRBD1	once	TGTGCCAGCAGCCCCGGGACAGGGGTTCGCGAGCAGTACTTC	CASSPGTGVREQYF
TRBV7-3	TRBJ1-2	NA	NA	TGTGCCAGCAGCTTATCTTCAGGGAACTATGGCTACACCTTC	CASSLSSGNYGYTF
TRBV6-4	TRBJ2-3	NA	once	TGTGCCAGCAGTGTTGGAGGGGGCACAGATACGCAGTATTTT	CASSVGGGTDTQYF
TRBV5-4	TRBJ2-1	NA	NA	TGTGCCAGCAGCTCCCCGGGACATATCAATGAGCAGTTCTTC	CASSSPGHINEQFF
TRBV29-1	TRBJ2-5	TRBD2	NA	TGCAGCCATTCCGGGACTAGCGGGGATGAGACCCAGTACTTC	CSHSGTSGDETQYF
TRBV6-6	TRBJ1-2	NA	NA	TGTGCCAGCAGTTACTCTATGGCAGGGGCAAATGGCTACACCTTC	CASSYSMAGANGYTF
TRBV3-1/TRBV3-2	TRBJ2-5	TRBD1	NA	TGTGCCAGCAGCCCTTCGACAGGGCGAGAGACCCAGTACTTC	CASSPSTGRETQYF
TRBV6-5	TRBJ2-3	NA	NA	TGTGCCAGCAGTTACGGGGCCGCAGATACGCAGTATTTT	CASSYGAADTQYF
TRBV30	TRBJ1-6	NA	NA	TGTGCCTGGGATACCGCGGGACTTCTTAATTCACCCCTCCACTTT	CAWDTAGLLNSPLHF
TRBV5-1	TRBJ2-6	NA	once	TGCGCCAGCAGCCCCGGACCATCGAGCTCTGGGGCCAACGTCCTGACTTTC	CASSPGPSSSGANVLTF
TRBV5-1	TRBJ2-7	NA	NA	TGCGCCAGCAGCTTGGCCCTGGGAAGAAACTACGAGCAGTACTTC	CASSLALGRNYEQYF
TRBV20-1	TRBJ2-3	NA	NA	TGCAGTGCTAGAGGTACAGATACGCAGTATTTT	CSARGTDTQYF
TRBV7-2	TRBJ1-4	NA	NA	TGTGCCAGCAGCTTAGCTAATACTAATGAAAAACTGTTTTTT	CASSLANTNEKLFF
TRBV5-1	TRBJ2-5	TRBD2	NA	TGCGCCAGCAGCTTGGCCCTAGCGGGGGGGCCTCAAGAGACCCAGTACTTC	CASSLALAGGPQETQYF
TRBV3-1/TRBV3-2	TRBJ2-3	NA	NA	TGTGCCAGCAGCCAAGGCCCTATCACAGATACGCAGTATTTT	CASSQGPITDTQYF